Below, one T cell receptor (beta chain) is given with its context. Antigen specificity is unknown. Trimming cost V 5 bases and J 0 bases, with 5 bases left between them. The germline gives CDR1 GTSNPN, CDR2 SVGIG (reference sequence). The length of the CDR3 is 13 residues. This sample is part of a study of cytomegalovirus exposure and HLA in healthy donors. The PCR used 60 Vbeta and 13 Jbeta primers. Sequencing used immunoSEQ multiplex PCR; TCRdb keeps in-frame clones, though not all of them. The sample contains roughly 170,000 clones, roughly 80% of which appear only once. Points from the study as a whole: Generally TCR sequences proved uncommon, though certain public TCRs appeared in numerous donors. The study put 150 to 200 TCR beta chains on its list as cytomegalovirus-associated. Analysis performed later found more than 15,000 TCR beta sequences associated with HLA alleles at 0.05 false discovery rate. It was only CMV serostatus that was available as immune exposure information.

The sequence was obtained from a woman in her forties or fifties in good health and CMV-seropositive. The chain joins TRBV30 to TRBJ2-6; no firm D call. Sequencing used PBMCs. The CDR3 nucleotides read TGTGCCTGGTACACCTCTGGGGCCAACGTCCTGACTTTC. Encoded protein: CAWYTSGANVLTF.